This T cell receptor (beta chain) was sequenced for a study of blood T cell repertoires in COVID-19. At the level of the study: Researchers got acute and convalescent COVID-19 samples from the United States, Italy and Spain. T cells, B-cell-depleted T cells, or PBMCs provided the cDNA or gDNA that served as material.

Seattle enrolled patients during active infection and tracked them longitudinally. This clone was recorded only once. In the authors' workflow: Amplification with reference gene primers provided the estimates of nucleated cell counts. The protocol was immunoSEQ multiplex PCR, while the TCRdb copy is restricted to in-frame clones and leaves out a portion. For V, J and clone size, that table is used; D and trimming come from the DNA. The top ten clones hold 10% to 15% of a sample with about 180,000 clones, about 81% of them seen once. Per the germline V gene, CDR1 is PRHDT and CDR2 is FYEKMQ (reference sequence). There are 14 residues in the CDR3. After removal of 0 bases from V and 2 bases from J, the junction contained 0 bases not matched to a gene.

This TCR was recovered from a woman over 75 with COVID-19, enrolled during active disease. The chain joins TRBV13 to TRBJ2-5; 7 positions match TRBD2. Sequencing used peripheral blood. CDR3 nucleotides: TGTGCCAGCAGCTTAGGACTAGCGCAAGAGACCCAGTACTTC. Translated: CASSLGLAQETQYF.